Presented here are 20 T cell receptor beta chains from one specimen sequenced in a study of beta chain features in type 1 diabetes. Expressed TCRB transcripts got sequenced, as all isolated RNA was reverse transcribed. Only in-frame clones appear in the TCRdb table, and some are missing; sequencing was by immunoSEQ multiplex PCR. The sample consists of about 640,000 clones, roughly 12% of them appearing once. Study outcomes and limitations: There was a moderate but significant shortening of TCRB CDR3s in all four CD4+ subsets of Type 1 diabetes patients.

Their recognized antigens are unknown. Sequencing was carried out using naive CD4+ T cells from blood. The receptors originated from a man under 40 with type 1 diabetes.

In regard to this clone: Different DNA sequences within this sample yield the same CDR3. The V call is TRBV4-3, the J call TRBJ2-1, with D possibly being TRBD1 (6 bases). The length of the CDR3 is 15 residues. Germline CDR1 is LGHNA and CDR2 is YSLEER. V dropped 0 bases and J dropped 0 bases, with 6 bases sitting between them. The chain's CDR3 is CASSQDRGSYNEQFF. The CDR3 bases are TGCGCCAGCAGCCAAGACAGGGGCTCCTACAATGAGCAGTTCTTC.

The V and J genes are TRBV4-2 and TRBJ1-1, with D perhaps TRBD1 (5 bases). V was cut by 2 bases and J by 3 bases, with 10 bases left in between. There are 14 residues in the CDR3. Germline values: CDR1 LGHNA, CDR2 YNFKEQ. DNA for the CDR3: TGTGCCAGCAGCCAACAGGGCTGGGACACTGAAGCTTTCTTT. It specifies CASSQQGWDTEAFF.

The table lists this clone with a few counts. This sequence joins TRBV7-2 and TRBJ2-1; unclear D gene. Trimming left V 3 bases short and J 2 bases short, with 8 bases between. Germline assignment: CDR1 SGHTA and CDR2 FQGNSA. The CDR3 sequence is 14 residues long. The DNA of the CDR3 is TGTGCCAGCAGCTTGGGCTATACCTACAATGAGCAGTTCTTC. Translating it yields CASSLGYTYNEQFF.

The chain is built from TRBV10-2 and TRBJ1-6, with TRBD1 matching 7 bases. The CDR3 is made up of 15 amino acids. Unmatched junction bases numbered 5, after V lost 6 bases and J lost 3 bases. CDR1 is WSHSY, CDR2 SAAADI, per germline. CDR3 DNA sequence: TGCGCCAGCAGCCAGAACAGGGGCTATAATTCACCCCTCCACTTT. It encodes CASSQNRGYNSPLHF.

The chain joins TRBV9 to TRBJ2-5; the D call may be TRBD1 or TRBD2 (7 bases each). The CDR3 length is 16 residues. Per germline, CDR1 SGDLS and CDR2 YYNGEE. V lost 1 base, J lost 5 bases, and 18 bases lay in between. CDR3: CASSVTGGQTGETQYF. The DNA of the CDR3 is TGTGCCAGCAGCGTAACGGGGGGACAGACCGGGGAGACCCAGTACTTC.

The genes are TRBV29-1 and TRBJ1-5; D unclear. Germline values: CDR1 SQVTM, CDR2 ANQGSEA. V was pared by 5 bases and J by 2 bases, with 13 bases between. The CDR3 consists of 14 residues. DNA of the CDR3: TGCAGCGTTTTATCGGGTAACGGCAATCAGCCCCAGCATTTT. Translating it yields CSVLSGNGNQPQHF.

This clone was counted a few times. This chain links TRBV6-5 with TRBJ2-7; 9 bases match TRBD1. V lost 6 bases and J lost 6; bases outside the gene matches: 12. The CDR3 has 15 residues. Germline assignment: CDR1 MNHEY and CDR2 SVGAGI. The CDR3 region is CASRIGTGSVGEQYF. The DNA of the CDR3 is TGTGCCAGCAGGATCGGGACAGGGTCGGTGGGCGAGCAGTACTTC.

CDR3 bases: TGTGCCAGCAGTGGGGGTCAGAGCACAGATACGCAGTATTTT. Translating gives CASSGGQSTDTQYF. The V gene is TRBV2, the J gene TRBJ2-3; D ambiguous. Germline-derived CDR1 and CDR2 are SNHLY and FYNNEI. The CDR3 has 14 residues. The V end was cut by 4 bases, the J end by 0 bases, with 8 bases between.

V gene TRBV18 combines with J gene TRBJ2-7; no firm D call. This CDR3 region has 13 residues. The V end was cut by 3 bases, the J end by 3 bases, with 9 bases between. CDR1 KGHSH and CDR2 LQKENI come from the germline V gene. The CDR3 region has the DNA TGTGCCAGCTCACCTACCGCCGTCTACGAGCAGTACTTC. Its protein is CASSPTAVYEQYF.

J is TRBJ2-1 and V is TRBV7-2; D is perhaps TRBD2 (6 bases). The CDR3 is 14 amino acids. Germline CDR1 reads SGHTA; CDR2 reads FQGNSA. Between the trimmed V and J ends, which lost 4 bases and 4 bases, there was a span of 11 bases. The CDR3 region is CASSSDYPYNEQFF. In DNA form, the CDR3 reads TGTGCCAGCAGCTCGGACTACCCTTACAATGAGCAGTTCTTC. Drawing the rest from reference TRBV7-2 and TRBJ2-1, the complete variable domain is GAGVSQSPSNKVTEKGKDVELRCDPISGHTALYWYRQSLGQGLEFLIYFQGNSAPDKSGLPSDRFSAERTGGSVSTLTIQRTQQEDSAVYLCASSSDYPYNEQFFGPGTRLTVL.

This clone was counted only a few times. The same CDR3 is also encoded by other DNA sequences in this sample. V and J are TRBV7-2 and TRBJ1-5; a possible D gene is TRBD1 (5 bases). The length of the CDR3 is 16 residues. The ends were cut back, 2 bases at V and 1 base at J, with 12 bases in the middle. Germline lookup yields CDR1 SGHTA and CDR2 FQGNSA. As DNA, the CDR3 is TGTGCCAGCAGCTTAAACCCGGGACGGAGCAATCAGCCCCAGCATTTT. Translation gives CASSLNPGRSNQPQHF.

J is TRBJ1-1 and V is TRBV5-6; maybe TRBD1 (6 bases). CDR3 length: 14 amino acids. Germline V gene lookup returns CDR1 SGHDT and CDR2 YYEEEE. The V end was cut by 2 bases, the J end by 4 bases, with 12 bases between. The CDR3 sequence: CASSFGGPGTEAFF. The CDR3 DNA reads TGTGCCAGCAGCTTTGGGGGGCCCGGCACTGAAGCTTTCTTT.

The chain combines TRBV5-1 with TRBJ1-6, with D possibly TRBD1 on 5 matching bases. This CDR3 region has 16 residues. Trimming shortened V by 0 bases and J by 9 bases, and 16 bases separated the two germline ends. The germline gives CDR1 SGHRS, CDR2 YFSETQ. The CDR3 coding sequence is TGCGCCAGCAGCTTGGAGGCCACAGGTTTCTCTTCACCCCTCCACTTT. This encodes CASSLEATGFSSPLHF.

This clone occurred a few times. The chain joins TRBV2 to TRBJ1-1; D not resolved. Germline CDR1 reads SNHLY; CDR2 reads FYNNEI. V was clipped by 5 bases and J by 0 bases, with 10 bases between them. CDR3 length: 14 residues. The CDR3 sequence: CASSRGVLNTEAFF. Written as DNA, the CDR3 is TGTGCCAGCAGTCGCGGGGTACTGAACACTGAAGCTTTCTTT.

This clone has just a few counts. The rearrangement joins TRBV2 to TRBJ1-1; D gene ambiguous. Germline CDR1 and CDR2: SNHLY and FYNNEI. Between the trimmed V and J ends, which lost 7 bases and 0 bases, there was a span of 3 bases. The CDR3 loop spans 11 amino acids. Here the CDR3 reads CASTMNTEAFF. The CDR3 bases are TGTGCCAGCACTATGAACACTGAAGCTTTCTTT.

In this sample, this clone turned up a few times. J is TRBJ2-7 and V is TRBV5-4; TRBD1 agrees at 11 bases. V dropped 2 bases and J dropped 3; count of bases not matched to a gene: 4. CDR1 is SGHNT and CDR2 is YYREEE in the germline V gene (reference sequence). This CDR3 spans 15 amino acids. In DNA form, the CDR3 reads TGTGCCAGCAGCTTAGGGGACAGGGGGAACTACGAGCAGTACTTC. It encodes CASSLGDRGNYEQYF. Drawing the rest from reference TRBV5-4 and TRBJ2-7, the complete variable domain is ETGVTQSPTHLIKTRGQQVTLRCSSQSGHNTVSWYQQALGQGPQFIFQYYREEENGRGNFPPRFSGLQFPNYSSELNVNALELDDSALYLCASSLGDRGNYEQYFGPGTRLTVT.

A few counts support this clone. The rearrangement links TRBV30 to TRBJ1-6, with D unresolved. Trimming removed 4 bases from V and 9 bases from J, with 10 bases in between. Germline values: CDR1 GTSNPN, CDR2 SVGIG (reference sequence). The CDR3 covers 12 residues. The DNA for the CDR3 is TGTGCCTGGACTCGGAGTGGTTCACCCCTCCACTTT. The encoded protein is CAWTRSGSPLHF.

The V and J genes are TRBV29-1 and TRBJ2-5; D is perhaps TRBD1 (5 bases). The V gene lost 6 bases and the J gene lost 2 bases, with 13 bases spanning the gap. The CDR3 runs to 13 residues. The V gene's germline CDR1 is SQVTM and CDR2 ANQGSEA. Here the CDR3 DNA reads TGCAGCGTGGCGACAGATCTTCAAGAGACCCAGTACTTC. Amino acids: CSVATDLQETQYF.

This clone was picked up a small number of times. The rearrangement links TRBV7-2 to TRBJ2-3, with 9 positions matching TRBD1. The germline V gene encodes CDR1 SGHTA and CDR2 FQGNSA. This CDR3 spans 15 amino acids. Losses at the gene ends were 5 bases for V and 2 bases for J; bases not matched to a gene: 5. The chain's CDR3 is CASSRTGEDTDTQYF. CDR3 in DNA: TGTGCCAGCAGCCGGACAGGGGAAGACACAGATACGCAGTATTTT.

The V call is TRBV15, the J call TRBJ2-1, with D unclear. From germline, CDR1 is LNHNV and CDR2 YYDKDF (reference sequence). The CDR3 is made up of 15 amino acids. The V end was cut by 0 bases, the J end by 4 bases, with 10 bases between. CDR3 coding DNA: TGTGCCACCAGCAGAGATCTGGAGACTTACAATGAGCAGTTCTTC. Amino acid sequence: CATSRDLETYNEQFF.